Each of the 18 T cell receptor beta chains below was sequenced from the same sample in a study of Graves' ophthalmopathy and Graves' hyperthyroidism. RNA served as the template for amplifying TCR beta CDR3 regions. The authors performed first-round RT-PCR with HTBI primers and then a second-round multiplex PCR. Each CDR3 protein gets one entry after TCRdb re-called the multiplex PCR reads with MiXCR. Of roughly 1.1 million distinct CDR3 sequences listed, less than 45% were seen once; the top ten hold 11%. Material for sequencing was peripheral blood or thyroid tissue (not recorded which). These receptors were collected from an adult man with Graves' hyperthyroidism.

Many counts were recorded for this clonotype. The chain is built from TRBV19 and TRBJ1-5; D is uncertain. Trimming stripped 4 bases from V and 3 bases from J, with 7 bases between. The germline V gene has CDR1 LNHDA and CDR2 SQIVND (reference sequence). The CDR3 loop spans 13 amino acids. The CDR3 sequence: CASSRVNNQPQHF. Written as DNA, the CDR3 is TGTGCCAGTAGTAGAGTTAACAATCAGCCCCAGCATTTT.

V gene TRBV25-1 combines with J gene TRBJ2-3; D might be TRBD1 (6 bases). Germline lookup yields CDR1 MGHDK and CDR2 SYGVNS. The CDR3 consists of 13 residues. Trimming shortened V by 7 bases and J by 2 bases, and 10 bases separated the two germline ends. CDR3 DNA sequence: TGTGCCAGCACAGGGGTCACCACAGATACGCAGTATTTT. Amino acids: CASTGVTTDTQYF.

This clonotype was observed at least ten times. The chain couples TRBV7-6 to TRBJ1-5; 7 bases line up with TRBD1. There are 15 residues in the CDR3. Germline CDR1 SGHVS, CDR2 FNYEAQ. V dropped 5 bases and J dropped 3; count of bases not matched to a gene: 7. The CDR3 nucleotides are TGTGCCAGCAGCGTCACAGGGGACCCCAATCAGCCCCAGCATTTT. Encoded protein: CASSVTGDPNQPQHF.

In its sample, this clonotype was seen many times. V is TRBV11-2 and J is TRBJ1-1, with D possibly TRBD1 on 5 matching bases. This CDR3 region has 15 residues. V lost 1 base, J lost 5 bases, and 14 bases lay in between. Germline-derived CDR1 and CDR2 are SGHAT and FQNNGV. CDR3 loop: CASSLVLVGRTEAFF. The CDR3 coding sequence is TGTGCCAGCAGCTTAGTCCTTGTGGGGCGGACTGAAGCTTTCTTT.

The sample holds a few counts of this clonotype. The chain employs TRBV5-5 and TRBJ1-5; possibly TRBD1 for D (5 bases). The germline V and J ends were trimmed by 4 bases and 6 bases, with 17 bases remaining between them. CDR3 length equals 15 residues. CDR1 and CDR2 from the germline V gene are SGHKS and YYEKEE (reference sequence). The DNA of the CDR3 is TGTGCCAGCAGCCCTTGGGGGGGGAGCGGTCAGCCCCAGCATTTT. Translating gives CASSPWGGSGQPQHF.

V usage is TRBV29-1 and J usage is TRBJ2-7; TRBD1 matches 11 bases. The V segment lost 4 bases and the J segment 10 bases; nucleotides outside the gene matches: 15. The germline gives CDR1 SQVTM, CDR2 ANQGSEA. The CDR3 spans 15 residues. The CDR3 DNA reads TGCAGCGTTGGATTAACCGGGACAGGGGGAGGTCGACAGTACTTC. Protein sequence: CSVGLTGTGGGRQYF.

The chain uses TRBV5-5 and TRBJ1-2; unclear D gene. The CDR3 runs 14 residues. V was cut by 5 bases and J by 4 bases, with 15 bases left in between. The germline V gene encodes CDR1 SGHKS and CDR2 YYEKEE (reference sequence). The CDR3 loop is CASSSVEASYGYTF. CDR3 DNA sequence: TGTGCCAGCAGTAGTGTAGAAGCAAGCTATGGCTACACCTTC.

This clonotype was seen a handful of times. At one of its ends the junction is not consistent with the germline gene, which may arise from a read error. The genes are TRBV14 and TRBJ1-2, with D unresolved. The germline V gene has CDR1 SGHDN and CDR2 FVKESK. The CDR3 is 8 residues long. CDR3 nucleotides: TGTGCCAGCAGCCAATTATTCTTC. The encoded protein is CASSQLFF.

The table lists this clonotype with many counts. The V and J genes are TRBV7-9 and TRBJ2-5; D is perhaps TRBD1 (5 bases). V shed 9 bases and J shed 1 base, with 6 bases lying between them. The CDR3 is made up of 11 amino acids. CDR1 SEHNR and CDR2 FQNEAQ come from the germline V gene (reference sequence). The CDR3 is CASRGQETQYF. In nucleotides, the CDR3 is TGTGCCAGTAGGGGCCAAGAGACCCAGTACTTC.

Comments on this clonotype: It may be a read error: a sequence one base away is much more abundant. The genes are TRBV20-1 and TRBJ1-1, with D tentatively TRBD1 (6 bases). Germline V lookup: CDR1 DFQATT, CDR2 SNEGSKA (reference sequence). The V gene lost 5 bases and the J gene lost 8 bases, with 15 bases spanning the gap. The CDR3 loop spans 12 amino acids. The CDR3 sequence is CSAGRGQQEAFF. CDR3 nucleotides: TGCAGTGCTGGACGGGGGCAGCAAGAAGCTTTCTTT.

The rearrangement links TRBV2 to TRBJ2-7; 8 bases are a match to TRBD1. CDR3 length: 15 residues. J was trimmed by 2 bases and V by 7 bases; bases with no gene match: 10. Germline lookup yields CDR1 SNHLY and CDR2 FYNNEI. The chain's CDR3 is CASIHQGATPYEQYF. CDR3 DNA: TGTGCCAGCATCCATCAGGGGGCCACCCCCTACGAGCAGTACTTC.

This chain links TRBV7-2 with TRBJ1-1; tentative D call: TRBD1 (5 bases). Trimming stripped 5 bases from V and 7 bases from J, with 29 bases between. CDR1 and CDR2 (germline): SGHTA, FQGNSA. CDR3 length: 18 amino acids. In DNA, the CDR3 is TGTGCCAGCAGCCAAGATCCCCCGGGGGTAAGGGCCGGAAATGAAGCTTTCTTT. Amino acid sequence: CASSQDPPGVRAGNEAFF.

Many counts were recorded for this clonotype. V is TRBV24-1 and J is TRBJ1-5, with D unresolved. Trimming removed 4 bases from V and 6 bases from J, with 18 bases in between. The CDR3 runs 16 residues. Looked up from germline, CDR1 is KGHDR and CDR2 is SFDVKD. CDR3 residues: CATSDPGSGEVQPQHF. For the CDR3, the DNA is TGTGCCACCAGTGACCCGGGCTCAGGCGAGGTTCAGCCCCAGCATTTT.

This clonotype has a count of ten or more. This chain uses TRBV11-2 with TRBJ2-2, with a weak D call TRBD1 (5 bases). Germline CDR1 and CDR2: SGHAT and FQNNGV. The CDR3 has 13 residues. V lost 4 bases and J 7 bases, leaving 10 bases between the germline ends. The CDR3 spells CASSSQGFGELFF. The CDR3 DNA reads TGTGCCAGCAGCTCTCAGGGTTTCGGGGAGCTGTTTTTT.

The sample holds a few counts of this clonotype. One end of the junction is discordant with germline, which a read error may explain. The genes are TRBV4-3 and TRBJ1-4, with TRBD1 matching 9 bases. Germline CDR1 reads LGHNA; CDR2 reads YSLEER. The length of the CDR3 is 15 residues. CDR3 sequence reads: CASSQNRGRNEKLFF. CDR3 DNA: TGTGCCAGCAGCCAGAACAGGGGGCGCAATGAAAAACTGTTTTTT.

This chain uses TRBV15 with TRBJ2-6; TRBD2 matches at 11 bases. This CDR3 region has 17 residues. The V segment lost 8 bases and the J segment 4 bases; nucleotides outside the gene matches: 10. The germline V gene has CDR1 LNHNV and CDR2 YYDKDF (reference sequence). The CDR3 loop is CATSPSGGSLGANVLTF. The DNA for the CDR3 is TGTGCCACCTCCCCTAGCGGGGGGTCTCTGGGGGCCAACGTCCTGACTTTC.

The rearrangement uses TRBV4-1 and TRBJ1-5; D call uncertain. Germline assignment: CDR1 MGHRA and CDR2 YSYEKL. This CDR3 region has 16 residues. Trimming removed 1 base from V and 0 bases from J, with 10 bases in between. The CDR3 sequence: CASSQVGEFSNQPQHF. Written as DNA, the CDR3 is TGCGCCAGCAGCCAAGTCGGAGAGTTTAGCAATCAGCCCCAGCATTTT.

This clonotype was counted at least ten times. The chain recombines TRBV2 with TRBJ1-5; 8 bases agree with TRBD1. V lost 6 bases, J lost 4 bases, and 11 bases stayed unmatched. The V gene's germline CDR1 is SNHLY and CDR2 FYNNEI. This CDR3 comprises 16 residues. The CDR3 loop reads CASRDPGGAGNQPQHF. For the CDR3, the DNA is TGTGCCAGCAGAGACCCAGGGGGCGCAGGTAATCAGCCCCAGCATTTT.